This T cell receptor beta chain was captured in a study of blood T cell repertoires in COVID-19. Study-level information: Sources were T cells, B-cell-depleted T cells, or PBMCs; the material itself was cDNA or gDNA.

This CDR3 comprises 17 residues. Between the trimmed V and J ends, which lost 3 bases and 0 bases, there was a span of 12 bases. The V gene's germline CDR1 is LGHNA and CDR2 YNFKEQ. In the study's own analysis: Reference gene primer amplification gave estimated nucleated cell counts. Generated by immunoSEQ multiplex PCR, the TCRdb table keeps only in-frame clones and is missing some. V and J calls and clone size are copied from that table; D and trimming were computed from the DNA. The sample records under 150,000 clones, over 70% being singletons. This receptor was obtained from a man older than 75 with acute or convalescent COVID-19. V is TRBV4-2 and J is TRBJ2-6; TRBD1 is a possible D gene (5 bases). Sequenced: peripheral blood. CDR3 coding DNA: TGTGCCAGCAGCCAGGAACAGGTTAGCTCTGGGGCCAACGTCCTGACTTTC. Amino acids: CASSQEQVSSGANVLTF.